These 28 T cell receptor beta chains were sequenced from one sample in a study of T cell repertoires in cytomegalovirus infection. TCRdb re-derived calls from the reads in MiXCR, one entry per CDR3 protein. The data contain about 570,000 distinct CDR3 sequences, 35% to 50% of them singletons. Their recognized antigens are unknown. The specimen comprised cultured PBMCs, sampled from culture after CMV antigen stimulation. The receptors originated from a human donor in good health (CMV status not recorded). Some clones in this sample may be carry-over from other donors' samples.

The CDR3 nucleotides read TGTGCCAGCCGGGACAGGGACTCCTACGAGCAGTACTTC. It specifies CASRDRDSYEQYF. The chain employs TRBV27 and TRBJ2-7, with 9 bases aligning to TRBD1. The V segment lost 8 bases and the J segment 0 bases; nucleotides outside the gene matches: 2. The CDR3 spans 13 residues. CDR1 and CDR2 (germline): MNHEY, SMNVEV (reference sequence).

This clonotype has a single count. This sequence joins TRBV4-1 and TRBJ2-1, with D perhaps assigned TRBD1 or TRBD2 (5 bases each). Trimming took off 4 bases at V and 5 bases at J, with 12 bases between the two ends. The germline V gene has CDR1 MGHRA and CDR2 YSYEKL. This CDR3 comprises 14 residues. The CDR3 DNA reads TGCGCCAGCAGCCGCCCGGGACGGAACAATGAGCAGTTCTTC. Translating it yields CASSRPGRNNEQFF.

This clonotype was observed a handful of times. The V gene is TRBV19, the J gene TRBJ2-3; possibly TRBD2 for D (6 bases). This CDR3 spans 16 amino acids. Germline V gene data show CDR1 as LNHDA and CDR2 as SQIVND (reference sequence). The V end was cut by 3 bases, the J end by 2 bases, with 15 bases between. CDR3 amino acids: CASSIVGGLFTDTQYF. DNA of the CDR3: TGTGCCAGTAGTATCGTCGGGGGACTTTTCACAGATACGCAGTATTTT. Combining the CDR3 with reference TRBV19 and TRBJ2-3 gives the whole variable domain DGGITQSPKYLFRKEGQNVTLSCEQNLNHDAMYWYRQDPGQGLRLIYYSQIVNDFQKGDIAEGYSVSREKKESFPLTVTSAQKNPTAFYLCASSIVGGLFTDTQYFGPGTRLTVL.

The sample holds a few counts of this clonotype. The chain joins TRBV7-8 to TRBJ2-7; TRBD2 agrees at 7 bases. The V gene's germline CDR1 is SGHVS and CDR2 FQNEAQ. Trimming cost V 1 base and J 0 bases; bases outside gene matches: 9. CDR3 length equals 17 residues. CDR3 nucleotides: TGTGCCAGCAGCTTAGGTTCAAGCGGGGTATACTCCTACGAGCAGTACGTC. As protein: CASSLGSSGVYSYEQYV.

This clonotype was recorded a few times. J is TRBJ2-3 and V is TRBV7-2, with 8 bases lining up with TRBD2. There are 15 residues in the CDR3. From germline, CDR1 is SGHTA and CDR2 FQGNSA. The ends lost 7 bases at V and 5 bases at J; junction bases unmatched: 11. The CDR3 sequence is CASTLAGPGRDTQYF. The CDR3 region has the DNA TGTGCCAGCACCCTAGCGGGCCCAGGGAGAGATACGCAGTATTTT.

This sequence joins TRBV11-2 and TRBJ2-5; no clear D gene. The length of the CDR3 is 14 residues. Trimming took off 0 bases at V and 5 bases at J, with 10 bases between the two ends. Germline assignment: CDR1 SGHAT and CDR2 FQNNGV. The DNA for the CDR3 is TGTGCCAGCAGCTTAGATCCAAGCAGCGAGACCCAGTACTTC. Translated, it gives CASSLDPSSETQYF.

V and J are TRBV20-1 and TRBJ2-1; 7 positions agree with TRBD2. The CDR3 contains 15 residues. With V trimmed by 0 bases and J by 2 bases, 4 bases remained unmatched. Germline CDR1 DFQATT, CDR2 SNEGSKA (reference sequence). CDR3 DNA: TGCAGTGCTAGAGACCCTAGCGGCCCCTACAATGAGCAGTTCTTC. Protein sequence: CSARDPSGPYNEQFF.

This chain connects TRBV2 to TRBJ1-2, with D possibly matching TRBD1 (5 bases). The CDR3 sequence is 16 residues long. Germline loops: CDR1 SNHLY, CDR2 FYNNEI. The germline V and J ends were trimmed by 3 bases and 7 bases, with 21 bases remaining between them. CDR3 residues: CASSEFRAVSRVGYTF. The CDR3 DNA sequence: TGTGCCAGCAGTGAGTTCAGGGCGGTCTCTAGGGTTGGCTACACCTTC.

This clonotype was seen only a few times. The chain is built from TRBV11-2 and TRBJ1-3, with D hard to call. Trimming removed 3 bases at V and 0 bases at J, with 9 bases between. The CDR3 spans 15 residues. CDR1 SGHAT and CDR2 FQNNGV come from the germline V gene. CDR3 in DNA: TGTGCCAGCAGCTTTCAAGGGCTCTCTGGAAACACCATATATTTT. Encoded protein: CASSFQGLSGNTIYF.

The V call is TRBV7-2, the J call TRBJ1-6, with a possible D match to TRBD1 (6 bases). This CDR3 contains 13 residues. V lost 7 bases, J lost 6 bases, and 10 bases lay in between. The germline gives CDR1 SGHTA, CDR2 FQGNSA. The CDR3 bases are TGTGCCAGCAACTCCAGGGGTAATTCACCCCTCCACTTT. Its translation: CASNSRGNSPLHF.

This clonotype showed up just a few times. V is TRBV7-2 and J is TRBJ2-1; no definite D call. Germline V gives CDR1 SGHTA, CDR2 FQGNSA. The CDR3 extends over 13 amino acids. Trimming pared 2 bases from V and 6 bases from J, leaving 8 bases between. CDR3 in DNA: TGTGCCAGCAGCTTAAAACCGCTCAATGAGCAGTTCTTC. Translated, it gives CASSLKPLNEQFF.

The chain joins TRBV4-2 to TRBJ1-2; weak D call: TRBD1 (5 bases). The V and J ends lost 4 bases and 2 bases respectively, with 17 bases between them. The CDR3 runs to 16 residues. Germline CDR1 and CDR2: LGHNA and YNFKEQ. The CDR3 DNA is TGTGCCAGCAGCCCCACGGGACTCCGACCCAACTATGGCTACACCTTC. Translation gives CASSPTGLRPNYGYTF.

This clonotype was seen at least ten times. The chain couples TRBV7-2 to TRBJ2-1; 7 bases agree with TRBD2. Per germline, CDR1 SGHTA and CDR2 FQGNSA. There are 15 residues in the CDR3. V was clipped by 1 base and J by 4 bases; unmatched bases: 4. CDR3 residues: CASSLGAGRYNEQFF. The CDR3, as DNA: TGTGCCAGCAGCTTAGGAGCGGGGAGGTACAATGAGCAGTTCTTC.

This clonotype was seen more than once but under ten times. The CDR3 sequence is CTGTVIIQETQYF. CDR3 in DNA: TGCACCGGGACAGTTATAATACAAGAGACCCAGTACTTC. The V and J genes are TRBV20-1 and TRBJ2-5; 7 bases line up with TRBD1. This CDR3 spans 13 amino acids. Germline V gives CDR1 DFQATT, CDR2 SNEGSKA (reference sequence).

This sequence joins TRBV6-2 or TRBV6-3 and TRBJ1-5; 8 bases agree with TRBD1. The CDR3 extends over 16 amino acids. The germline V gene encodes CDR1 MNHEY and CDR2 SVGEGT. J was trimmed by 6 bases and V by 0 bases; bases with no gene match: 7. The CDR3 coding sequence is TGTGCCAGCAGTTACTCGAGGAGGACAGGGCGTCAGCCCCAGCATTTT. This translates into CASSYSRRTGRQPQHF.

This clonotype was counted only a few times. The CDR3 protein is CASSGRSGRETQYF. The CDR3 DNA reads as TGTGCCAGCAGCGGTCGAAGCGGTAGGGAGACCCAGTACTTC. This chain links TRBV7-2 with TRBJ2-5; possible D gene TRBD2, 5 bases. The V and J ends lost 5 bases and 5 bases respectively, with 15 bases between them. The CDR3 sequence is 14 residues long. Germline CDR1 reads SGHTA; CDR2 reads FQGNSA.

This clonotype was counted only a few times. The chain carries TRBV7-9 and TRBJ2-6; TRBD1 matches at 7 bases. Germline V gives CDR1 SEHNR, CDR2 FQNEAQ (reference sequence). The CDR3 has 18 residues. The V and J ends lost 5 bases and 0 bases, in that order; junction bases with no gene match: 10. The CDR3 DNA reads TGTGCCAGCAGCGGGGGACAGCCCCTGAGCTCTGGGGCCAACGTCCTGACTTTC. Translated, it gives CASSGGQPLSSGANVLTF.

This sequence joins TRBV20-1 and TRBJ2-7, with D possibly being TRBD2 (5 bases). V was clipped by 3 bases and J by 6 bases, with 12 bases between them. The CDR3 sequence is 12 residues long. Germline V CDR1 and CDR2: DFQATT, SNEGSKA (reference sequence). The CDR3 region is CSASTLEGEQYF. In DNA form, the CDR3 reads TGCAGTGCTAGCACCTTAGAGGGCGAGCAGTACTTC.

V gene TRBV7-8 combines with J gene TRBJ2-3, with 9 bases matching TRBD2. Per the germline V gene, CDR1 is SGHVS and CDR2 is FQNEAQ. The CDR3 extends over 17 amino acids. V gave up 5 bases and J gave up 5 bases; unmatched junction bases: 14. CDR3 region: CASSRFGGTSLVDTQYF. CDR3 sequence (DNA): TGTGCCAGCAGCCGTTTTGGGGGGACTAGCTTAGTAGATACGCAGTATTTT.

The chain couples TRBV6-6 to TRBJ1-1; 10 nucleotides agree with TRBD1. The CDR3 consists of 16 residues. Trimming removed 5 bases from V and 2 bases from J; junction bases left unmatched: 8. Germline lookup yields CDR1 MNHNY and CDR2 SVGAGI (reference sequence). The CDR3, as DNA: TGTGCCAGCAGTCACCGACAGGGGGCATTTAACACTGAAGCTTTCTTT. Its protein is CASSHRQGAFNTEAFF.

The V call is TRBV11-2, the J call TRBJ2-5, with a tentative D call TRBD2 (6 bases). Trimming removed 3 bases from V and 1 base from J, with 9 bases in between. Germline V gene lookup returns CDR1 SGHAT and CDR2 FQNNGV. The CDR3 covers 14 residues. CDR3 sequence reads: CASSLLAIQETQYF. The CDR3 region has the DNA TGTGCCAGCAGCTTGCTAGCGATCCAAGAGACCCAGTACTTC.

This CDR3 is CASSLPRTSGRASSTDTQYF. The DNA of the CDR3 is TGTGCCAGCAGCTTACCTCGGACTAGCGGGAGGGCCTCTAGCACAGATACGCAGTATTTT. The chain links TRBV7-2 to TRBJ2-3, with TRBD2 matching 15 bases. This CDR3 region has 20 residues. J was trimmed by 0 bases and V by 2 bases; bases with no gene match: 9. From germline, CDR1 is SGHTA and CDR2 FQGNSA.

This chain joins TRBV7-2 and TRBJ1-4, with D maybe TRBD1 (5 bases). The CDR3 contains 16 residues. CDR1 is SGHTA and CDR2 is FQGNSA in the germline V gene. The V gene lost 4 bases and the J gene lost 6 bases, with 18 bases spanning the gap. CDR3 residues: CASSSPPAGMDEKLFF. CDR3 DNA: TGTGCCAGCAGCTCCCCCCCCGCAGGGATGGATGAAAAACTGTTTTTT.

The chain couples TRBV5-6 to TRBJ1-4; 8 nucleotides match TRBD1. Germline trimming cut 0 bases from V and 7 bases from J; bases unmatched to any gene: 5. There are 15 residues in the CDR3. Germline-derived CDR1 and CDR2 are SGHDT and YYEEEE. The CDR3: CASSLARTGSEKLFF. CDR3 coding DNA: TGTGCCAGCAGCTTGGCCCGGACAGGGAGTGAAAAACTGTTTTTT. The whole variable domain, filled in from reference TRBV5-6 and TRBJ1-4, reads DAGVTQSPTHLIKTRGQQVTLRCSPKSGHDTVSWYQQALGQGPQFIFQYYEEEERQRGNFPDRFSGHQFPNYSSELNVNALLLGDSALYLCASSLARTGSEKLFFGSGTQLSVL.

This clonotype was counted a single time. In DNA, the CDR3 is TGTGCCAGCAAGGACGTCTCGGTCTATGGCTACACCTTC. Amino acids: CASKDVSVYGYTF. The chain links TRBV6-6 to TRBJ1-2; D uncertain. With 7 bases removed from V and 4 bases from J, the gap between germline ends came to 13 bases. The V gene's germline CDR1 is MNHNY and CDR2 SVGAGI (reference sequence). The CDR3 has 13 amino acids.

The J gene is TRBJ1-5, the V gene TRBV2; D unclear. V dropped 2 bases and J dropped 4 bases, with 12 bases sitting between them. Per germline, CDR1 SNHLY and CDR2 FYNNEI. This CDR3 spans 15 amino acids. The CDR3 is CASSEIVGGNQPQHF. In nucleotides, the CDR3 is TGTGCCAGCAGTGAAATCGTCGGAGGGAATCAGCCCCAGCATTTT.

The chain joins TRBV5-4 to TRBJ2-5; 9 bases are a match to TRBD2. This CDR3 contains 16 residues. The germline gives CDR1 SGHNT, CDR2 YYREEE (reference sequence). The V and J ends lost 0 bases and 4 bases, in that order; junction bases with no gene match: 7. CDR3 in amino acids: CASSLEVAGVRETQYF. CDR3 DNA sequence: TGTGCCAGCAGCTTGGAGGTAGCGGGAGTTCGAGAGACCCAGTACTTC.

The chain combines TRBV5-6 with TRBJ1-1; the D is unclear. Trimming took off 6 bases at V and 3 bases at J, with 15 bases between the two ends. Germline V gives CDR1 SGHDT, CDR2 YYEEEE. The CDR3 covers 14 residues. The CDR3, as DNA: TGTGCCAGCACCCAAACTGGGGTGTACACTGAAGCTTTCTTT. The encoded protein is CASTQTGVYTEAFF. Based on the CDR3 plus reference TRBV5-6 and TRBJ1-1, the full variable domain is DAGVTQSPTHLIKTRGQQVTLRCSPKSGHDTVSWYQQALGQGPQFIFQYYEEEERQRGNFPDRFSGHQFPNYSSELNVNALLLGDSALYLCASTQTGVYTEAFFGQGTRLTVV.